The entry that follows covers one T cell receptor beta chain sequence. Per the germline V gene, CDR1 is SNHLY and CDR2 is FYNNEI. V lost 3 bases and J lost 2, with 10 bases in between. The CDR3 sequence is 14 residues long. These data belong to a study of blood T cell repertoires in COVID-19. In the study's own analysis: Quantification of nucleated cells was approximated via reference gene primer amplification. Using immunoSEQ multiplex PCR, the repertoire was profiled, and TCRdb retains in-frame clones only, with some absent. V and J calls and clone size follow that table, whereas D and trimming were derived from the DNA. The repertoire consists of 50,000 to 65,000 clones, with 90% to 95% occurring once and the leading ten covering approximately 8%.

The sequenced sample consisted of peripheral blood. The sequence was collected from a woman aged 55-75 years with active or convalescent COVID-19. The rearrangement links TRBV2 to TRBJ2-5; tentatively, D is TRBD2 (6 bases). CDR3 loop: CASSDNRGQETQYF. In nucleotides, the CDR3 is TGTGCCAGCAGTGATAATCGGGGGCAAGAGACCCAGTACTTC.